This T cell receptor (beta chain) is from a study of cytomegalovirus exposure and HLA in healthy donors (TCRdb year 2017). Study-wide context: An earlier analysis of 587 of the donors reported approximately 260 Gb of sequence data and roughly 120 million unique TCR beta sequences obtained from about 180 million T cells. About 320 gigabases of sequencing data and approximately 93 million unique TCR sequences were included in an early release covering 550 to 800 HLA-typed donors. Of the 398 genotyped donors, about 84% fell in the genetic ancestry cluster associated with self-reported Caucasian donors. The study aimed to test whether cataloging public T cell receptors could reveal signatures of past pathogen exposure. The study used immunosequencing to profile the T cell repertoires of under 700 subjects and linked those repertoires to cytomegalovirus serostatus. In addition to the first cohort of 666 subjects, a separate validation cohort of 120 different subjects was used. To predict cytomegalovirus infection status, the study combined high-throughput TCR immunosequencing, statistical association of individual TCRs with disease status, and machine learning. In a later analysis, previously published TCR beta repertoires from 666 donors were re-analyzed and high-resolution HLA genotyping was added so that TCR occurrence patterns could be studied. Rather than drawing on any new phenotypic data, the later analysis identified candidate immune exposures from TCR beta sequences and the way those sequences occurred across donors. An earlier analysis of 587 of the donors used high-throughput TCR beta sequencing to judge whether each TCR beta V gene segment behaved as functional or pseudogenic. Alongside the repertoire data, information on donor age, sex, ethnicity and CMV serostatus was compiled. In a later genetic analysis, genome-wide SNP genotypes for about 55% of the roughly 700 donors were used, and that subset was treated as a discovery cohort. All discovery cohort repertoires had been generated using a single sequencing platform. Both class I and class II loci were covered by HLA typing, at four-digit resolution. The number of donors typed differed by locus, with about 629-630 for A, B, C, DRB1 and DQB1, roughly 550 for DQA1, 600 to 610 for DPA1, and some 450 for DPB1. A few DR-DQ haplotypes were treated as single units for association and clustering because of strong linkage in the cohort. Among about 390 genotyped donors of the cohort, an average of approximately 250,000 unique TCR beta nucleotide sequences were sequenced per donor, about a sixth of them non-productive.

Broader findings and caveats from the paper: A later analysis found that most CMV-associated TCR beta chains appeared HLA-restricted, with HLA associations seemingly driven largely by CMV exposure. In vitro tests confirmed that a few of the cytomegalovirus-associated TCR beta chains recognize cytomegalovirus antigens. At a false discovery rate of 0.05, a later analysis linked roughly 17,000 TCR beta sequences to specific HLA alleles. Cytomegalovirus status was reported to be diagnosed by the classifier with high specificity and sensitivity in both the original and validation cohorts. The authors suggested that the approach could potentially be extended to other disease states and immunological phenotypes. Linkage disequilibrium might explain the correlated functional status among segregating V segments, but an unknown experimental factor could not be excluded. In a later analysis, the rate of TCR association differed among HLA loci, with DRB1 alleles having the most associated TCRs and HLA-C alleles having the fewest. Because counts were too low, approximately 15 rarely observed V segments, including chromosome 9 orphons, were excluded from the earlier analysis of around 590 of the donors. In a later genetic analysis, fewer N-insertions in productive TCRs were reported among donors in an Asian-associated ancestry cluster than the roughly 700-donor mean. The presence/absence analyses assumed that sequencing depth was roughly uniform across donors, and that assumption may not be true. For the cohort, immune exposure information was limited to CMV serostatus. The sequencing pipeline was judged likely to have produced a cluster of highly shared sequence variants as a technical artifact. In an earlier analysis of a few hundred of the donors, most TCR beta V segments were observed in productive rearrangements about 90% or about 30% of the time, broadly matching IMGT annotations. Assigning TCR associations to individual alleles was difficult when HLA alleles, especially DR and DQ, strongly co-occurred. The study gave a list of about 170 TCR beta chains associated with cytomegalovirus. V-gene and J-gene trimming of TCR beta chains was associated with a missense DCLRE1C variant in a later genetic analysis, and the association was replicated in an independent cohort. The 87-base-pair reads could not distinguish some IMGT-functional V segments, including TRBV6-2 and TRBV6-3, so those segments were excluded. Because HLA typing was missing for some donors at each locus, association tests included only the typed subset. According to a later analysis, parvovirus B19, influenza, CMV and Epstein-Barr virus appeared linked to several top co-occurrence clusters. This cohort had only TCR beta chains sequenced, and the lack of alpha or paired-chain data limited which features could be detected. A later analysis found that HLA-associated TCR beta chains were more clonally expanded and had lower generation probabilities than equally common non-associated chains. Across donors, most TCR sequences were observed very rarely, whereas some public TCRs were present in many individuals. A further reported finding was that TCR beta sequences accurately predicted the HLA-A and HLA-B alleles for most subjects in the first cohort.

Sequences SGDLS (CDR1) and YYNGEE (CDR2) are obtained from the germline V gene. V is shortened by 3 bases, J by 1 base, and the region joining them spans 7 bases. CDR3 length: 13 amino acids, cysteine to phenylalanine. CDR3 DNA only is kept here, 39 bases in frame from base 1. Libraries were built with the immunoSEQ multiplex PCR assay. A mixture of 60 forward primers for TCR Vbeta segments and 13 reverse primers for TCR Jbeta segments was used in the multiplex PCR. The CDR3 region of rearranged TCR beta genes was amplified from genomic DNA by a multiplex PCR assay. The Illumina HiSeq System was used to sequence the amplified TCR beta libraries as 87-base-pair reads. As for the authors' bioinformatics: A later analysis counted some 80 million unique TCR beta chains across the 550 to 800 repertoires, and about 10 million of these chains were shared by at least two donors. A nearest-neighbor algorithm error-corrected the raw reads and collapsed the reads into unique sequences, merging closely related sequences to remove PCR and sequencing errors. CDR3 sequences were aligned to IMGT reference sequences to assign V, D and J gene segments. For a sequence to be retained, a match of at least six nucleotides was required to both a V gene segment and a J gene segment. Rearrangements were called productive when the CDR3 lacked stop codons and stayed in frame with V and J; all others were non-productive. Following IMGT convention, CDR3 was defined as the stretch from the second conserved V-encoded cysteine up to the conserved J-encoded phenylalanine. In an earlier analysis of around 570 of the donors, sequences lacking an unambiguous match to a single V gene segment were excluded. An earlier analysis of just under 600 of the donors called V segments functional above 56.7% productive rearrangements and segregating when the between-donor standard deviation exceeded 5%. A statistical classification framework was built for diagnosing cytomegalovirus status from the catalog of TCR beta chain sequences. A later analysis assigned V and J genes by comparing TCR nucleotide sequences with IMGT/GENE-DB human TR gene sequences. The TCRdist pipeline was used in a later analysis to assign CDR3 sequences and most-parsimonious VDJ recombination scenarios. In a later analysis, every TCR beta chain was defined by the combination of its CDR3 amino acid sequence and its V-gene family, and reads without a unique V-gene family were dropped. To address suspected cross-contamination and a sequencing artifact, a later analysis removed approximately 600 highly shared, low-generation-probability nucleotide sequences. For each public chain, a later analysis derived a clonal expansion index from normalized ranks of inferred template counts within each repertoire. A later analysis computed generation probabilities with a VDJ recombination model fitted to out-of-frame rearrangements, and checked the results against IGoR. A later analysis scored TCR-TCR, TCR-HLA and TCR-CMV co-occurrence with hypergeometric tests, applying a repertoire-size bias correction to TCR pairs. To estimate false discovery rates, a later analysis permuted the HLA or CMV assignments 20 times. In a later analysis, co-occurring TCRs were grouped with DBSCAN, and TCRdist sequence similarity was added when clustering was performed within HLA-allele-positive subsets. Repertoires with fewer than 30,000 or more than 120,000 public chains were left out of co-occurrence clustering, as were five repertoires with anomalous nucleotide sharing. Held by TCRdb, this immuneACCESS table contains in-frame sequences only and omits some clones. Under half of the omission traces to an unresolved V gene where checked; the cause of the rest is unknown. That table gives V, J and clone size, and the DNA gave D and trimming. This sample has under 200,000 clones in its table, and around 80% of those were observed once. Around 2.3% of the sample goes to the ten largest clones.

This clone has just one count. Its antigen specificity is not known. Base qualities were left out, and no much larger clone turns up one base away. In total, about 650 healthy bone marrow donors made up the cohort. Cohort members were all nominally healthy when sampled, although unrecorded immune exposures were likely present. The donor tested CMV seronegative, placing the donor among the 350 or so seronegative members of the cohort. A peripheral blood sample was provided by each donor, and peripheral blood mononuclear cells were used for TCR beta sequencing. Genomic DNA extraction from the blood cell samples was performed with the Qiagen DNeasy Blood Extraction Kit.

Input material: PBMCs. The clonotype comes from a woman aged 45-60 years in good health and CMV-seronegative. The V and J genes are TRBV9 and TRBJ1-1; the D gene assignment is ambiguous. The CDR3 sequence is CASSARWNTEAFF. The sequence in DNA is TGTGCCAGCAGCGCCCGGTGGAACACTGAAGCTTTCTTT.